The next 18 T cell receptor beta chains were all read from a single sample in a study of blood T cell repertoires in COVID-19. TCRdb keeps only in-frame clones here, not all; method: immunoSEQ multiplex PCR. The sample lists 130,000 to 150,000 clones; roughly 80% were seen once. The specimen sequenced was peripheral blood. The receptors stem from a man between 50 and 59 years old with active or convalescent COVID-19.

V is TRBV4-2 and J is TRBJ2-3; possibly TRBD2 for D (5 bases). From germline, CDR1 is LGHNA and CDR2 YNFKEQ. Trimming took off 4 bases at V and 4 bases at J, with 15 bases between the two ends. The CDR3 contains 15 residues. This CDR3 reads CASSRTAGVADTQYF. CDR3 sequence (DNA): TGTGCCAGCAGCCGCACAGCCGGGGTGGCAGATACGCAGTATTTT.

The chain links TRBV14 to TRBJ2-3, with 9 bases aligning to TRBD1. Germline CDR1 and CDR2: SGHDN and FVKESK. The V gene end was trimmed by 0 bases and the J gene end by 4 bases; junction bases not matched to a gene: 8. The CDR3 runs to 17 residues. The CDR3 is CASSQDLGTGLADTQYF. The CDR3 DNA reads TGTGCCAGCAGCCAAGATCTGGGGACAGGGTTGGCAGATACGCAGTATTTT.

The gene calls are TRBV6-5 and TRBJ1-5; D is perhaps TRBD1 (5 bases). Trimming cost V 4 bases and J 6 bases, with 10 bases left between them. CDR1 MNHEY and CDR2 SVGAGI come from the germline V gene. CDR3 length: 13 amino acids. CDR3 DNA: TGTGCCAGCAGTTTTGGAGGGGTTCAGCCCCAGCATTTT. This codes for CASSFGGVQPQHF.

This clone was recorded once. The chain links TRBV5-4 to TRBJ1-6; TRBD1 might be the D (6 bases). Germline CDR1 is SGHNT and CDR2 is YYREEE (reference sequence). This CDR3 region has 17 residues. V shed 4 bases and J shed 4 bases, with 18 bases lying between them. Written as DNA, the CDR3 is TGTGCCAGCAGCACAGATTGGGGCAGGGGATATAATTCACCCCTCCACTTT. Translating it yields CASSTDWGRGYNSPLHF.

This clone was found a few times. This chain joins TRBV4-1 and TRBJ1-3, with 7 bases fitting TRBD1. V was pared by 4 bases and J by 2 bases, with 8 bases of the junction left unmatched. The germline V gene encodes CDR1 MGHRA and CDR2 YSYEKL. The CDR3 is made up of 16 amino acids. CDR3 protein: CASSLQGYSTGNTIYF. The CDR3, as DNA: TGCGCCAGCAGCCTACAGGGGTATAGTACTGGAAACACCATATATTTT.

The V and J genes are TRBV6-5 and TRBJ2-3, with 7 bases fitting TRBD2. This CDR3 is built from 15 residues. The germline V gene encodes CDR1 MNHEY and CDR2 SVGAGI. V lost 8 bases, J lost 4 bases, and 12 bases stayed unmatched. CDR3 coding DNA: TGTGCCAGCTCCGACCGGACTAGGCGGGCAGATACGCAGTATTTT. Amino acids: CASSDRTRRADTQYF.

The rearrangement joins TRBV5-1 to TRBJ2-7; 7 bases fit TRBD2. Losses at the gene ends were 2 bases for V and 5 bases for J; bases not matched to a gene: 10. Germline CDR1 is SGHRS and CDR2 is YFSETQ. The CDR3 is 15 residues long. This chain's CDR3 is CASSLVSGRSDEQYF. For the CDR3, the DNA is TGCGCCAGCAGCTTAGTTAGCGGGCGGAGCGACGAGCAGTACTTC.

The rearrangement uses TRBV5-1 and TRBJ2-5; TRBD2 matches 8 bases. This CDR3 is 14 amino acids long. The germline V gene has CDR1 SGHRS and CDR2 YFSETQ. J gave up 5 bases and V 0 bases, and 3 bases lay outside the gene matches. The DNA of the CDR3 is TGCGCCAGCAGCTTGGAGTCTAGCGGGGAGACCCAGTACTTC. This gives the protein CASSLESSGETQYF.

CDR3 in DNA: TGTGCCAGCTTACAGGGACATGGCTACACCTTC. Residues: CASLQGHGYTF. The chain links TRBV28 to TRBJ1-2; tentatively, D is TRBD1 (6 bases). The germline gives CDR1 MDHEN, CDR2 SYDVKM. This CDR3 is 11 amino acids long. V lost 8 bases, J lost 6 bases, and 10 bases lay in between.

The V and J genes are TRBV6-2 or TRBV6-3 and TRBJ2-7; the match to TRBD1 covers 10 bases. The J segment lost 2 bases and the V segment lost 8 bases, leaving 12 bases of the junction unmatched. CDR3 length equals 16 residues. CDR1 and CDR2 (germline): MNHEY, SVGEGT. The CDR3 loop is CASRPSRGTGAYEQYF. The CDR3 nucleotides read TGTGCCAGCCGCCCTTCGAGAGGGACAGGGGCCTACGAGCAGTACTTC.

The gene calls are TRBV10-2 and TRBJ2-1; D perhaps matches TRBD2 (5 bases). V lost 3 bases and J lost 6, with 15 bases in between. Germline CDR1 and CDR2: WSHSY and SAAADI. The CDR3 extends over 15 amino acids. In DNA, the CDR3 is TGCGCCAGCAGTGACGAGGGTCCGCGAGTCAATGAGCAGTTCTTC. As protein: CASSDEGPRVNEQFF.

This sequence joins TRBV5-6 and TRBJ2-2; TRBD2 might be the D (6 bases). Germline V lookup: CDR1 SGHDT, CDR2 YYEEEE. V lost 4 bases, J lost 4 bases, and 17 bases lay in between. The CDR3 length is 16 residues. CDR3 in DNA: TGTGCCAGCAGCGACAAGGGACGGAGGGGCACCGGGGAGCTGTTTTTT. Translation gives CASSDKGRRGTGELFF.

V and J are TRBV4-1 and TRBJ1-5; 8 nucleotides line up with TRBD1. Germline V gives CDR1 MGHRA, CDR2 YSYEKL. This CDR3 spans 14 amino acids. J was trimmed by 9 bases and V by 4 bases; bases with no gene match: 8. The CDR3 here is CASSPTGARGPQHF. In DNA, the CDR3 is TGCGCCAGCAGCCCGACAGGGGCCAGGGGGCCCCAGCATTTT.

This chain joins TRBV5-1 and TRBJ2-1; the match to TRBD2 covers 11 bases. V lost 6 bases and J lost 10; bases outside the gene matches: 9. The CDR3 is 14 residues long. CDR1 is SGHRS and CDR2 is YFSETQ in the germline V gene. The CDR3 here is CASTGLAVPLEQFF. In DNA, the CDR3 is TGCGCCAGCACGGGACTAGCGGTCCCCCTGGAGCAGTTCTTC. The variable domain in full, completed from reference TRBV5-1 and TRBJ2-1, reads KAGVTQTPRYLIKTRGQQVTLSCSPISGHRSVSWYQQTPGQGLQFLFEYFSETQRNKGNFPGRFSGRQFSNSRSEMNVSTLELGDSALYLCASTGLAVPLEQFFGPGTRLTVL.

Written as DNA, the CDR3 is TGTGCCAGCAGCCCCGGTGGAGGGAACTATGGCTACACCTTC. Protein: CASSPGGGNYGYTF. The rearrangement links TRBV27 to TRBJ1-2; the D is unclear. Looked up from germline, CDR1 is MNHEY and CDR2 is SMNVEV (reference sequence). V was shortened by 6 bases and J by 2 bases, with 13 bases between the two germline ends. The CDR3 runs 14 residues.

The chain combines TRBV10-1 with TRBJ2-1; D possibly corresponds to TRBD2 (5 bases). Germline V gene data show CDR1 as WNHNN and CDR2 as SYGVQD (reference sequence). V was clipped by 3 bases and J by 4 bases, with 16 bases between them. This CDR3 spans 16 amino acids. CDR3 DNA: TGCGCCAGCAGTGACCGTGCAAGCGGAGTTTACAATGAGCAGTTCTTC. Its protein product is CASSDRASGVYNEQFF.

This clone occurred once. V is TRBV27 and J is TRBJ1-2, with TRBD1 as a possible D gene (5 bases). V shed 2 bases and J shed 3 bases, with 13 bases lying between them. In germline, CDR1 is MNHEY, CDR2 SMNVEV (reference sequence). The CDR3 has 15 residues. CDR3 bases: TGTGCCAGCAGTTTAGAAGCGGGGCGGTACTATGGCTACACCTTC. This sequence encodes CASSLEAGRYYGYTF.

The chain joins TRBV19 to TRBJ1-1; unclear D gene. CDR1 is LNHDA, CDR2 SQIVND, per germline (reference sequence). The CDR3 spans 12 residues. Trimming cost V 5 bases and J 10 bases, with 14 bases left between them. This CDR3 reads CASSSPHGRAFF. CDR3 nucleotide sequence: TGTGCCAGTAGTTCCCCCCATGGGCGAGCTTTCTTT.